This T cell receptor beta chain was captured in a study of cytomegalovirus exposure and HLA in healthy donors. General study findings and limits: Presence/absence analyses supposed approximately even sequencing depth among donors. Within the data, a cluster of highly shared sequence variants was likely a sequencing artifact. Reported results showed that the classifier diagnosed cytomegalovirus status with high specificity and sensitivity. According to the study, around 160 TCR beta chains were cytomegalovirus-associated.

Primers for the PCR totalled 60 Vbeta and 13 Jbeta. Using immunoSEQ multiplex PCR, the repertoire was profiled, and TCRdb retains in-frame clones only, with some absent. The data contain 200,000 to 250,000 clones, roughly 70% of them singletons. The germline V gene encodes CDR1 SEHNR and CDR2 FQNEAQ (reference sequence). The CDR3 is made up of 16 amino acids. The trim removed 6 bases at V and 2 bases at J, leaving 12 bases unmatched. A note on this clone: Its antigen is still unknown.

The source is a woman aged 25 to 39 in good health and CMV-seronegative. The sequencing input was PBMCs. The chain links TRBV7-9 to TRBJ1-1; 7 nucleotides match TRBD1. The CDR3 bases are TGTGCCAGCAGACAAACGTCCAGGGGGTTTAACACTGAAGCTTTCTTT. This gives the protein CASRQTSRGFNTEAFF.